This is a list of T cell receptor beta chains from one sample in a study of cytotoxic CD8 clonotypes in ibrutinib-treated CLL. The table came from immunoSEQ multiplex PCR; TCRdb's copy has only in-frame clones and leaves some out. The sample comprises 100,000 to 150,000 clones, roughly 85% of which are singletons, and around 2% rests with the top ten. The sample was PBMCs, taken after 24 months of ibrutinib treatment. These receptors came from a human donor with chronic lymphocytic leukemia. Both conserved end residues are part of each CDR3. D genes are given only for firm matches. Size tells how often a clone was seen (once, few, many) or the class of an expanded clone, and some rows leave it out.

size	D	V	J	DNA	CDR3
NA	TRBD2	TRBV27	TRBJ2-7	TGTGCCAGCAGTTCCCTGAGGGAAGCGGGAAGCTCCTACGAGCAGTACTTC	CASSSLREAGSSYEQYF
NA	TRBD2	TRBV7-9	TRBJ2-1	TGTGCCAGCAGCTTGGGACTAGCGGGGGGGTACAATGAGCAGTTCTTC	CASSLGLAGGYNEQFF
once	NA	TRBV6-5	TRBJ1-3	TGTGCCAGCAGTTACTCGGACAGCTCTGGAAACACCATATATTTT	CASSYSDSSGNTIYF
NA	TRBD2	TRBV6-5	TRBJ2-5	TGTGCCAGCAGTTATTCTAGCGGGAGCCAAGAGACCCAGTACTTC	CASSYSSGSQETQYF
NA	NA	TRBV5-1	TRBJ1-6	TGCGCCAGCAGCCCGGGTAGTGGGGGGCTTTTCTATAATTCACCCCTCCACTTT	CASSPGSGGLFYNSPLHF
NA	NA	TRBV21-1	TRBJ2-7	TGTGCCAGCAGCAAGGGGGACTCGAGCTCCTACGAGCAGTACTTC	CASSKGDSSSYEQYF
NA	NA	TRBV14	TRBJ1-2	TGTGCCAGCAGCCAAGCAACGGGACGGCCTACTAACTATGGCTACACCTTC	CASSQATGRPTNYGYTF
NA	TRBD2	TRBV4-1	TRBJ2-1	TGCGCCAGCAGCCAAGGTGGGACTAGCGTAGGCAATGAGCAGTTCTTC	CASSQGGTSVGNEQFF
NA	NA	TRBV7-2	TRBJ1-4	TGTGCCAGCAGCTCCCCGGGGCGGGGTCGTGAAAAACTGTTTTTT	CASSSPGRGREKLFF
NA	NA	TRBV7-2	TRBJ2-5	TGTGCCAGCAGCTCGTCAGAGACCCAGTACTTC	CASSSSETQYF
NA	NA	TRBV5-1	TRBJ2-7	TGCGCCAGCAGCTTGGTAGAGGTGGGGACTGGCTACGAGCAGTACTTC	CASSLVEVGTGYEQYF
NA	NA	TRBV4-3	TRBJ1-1	TGCGCCAGCAGCCAAGAGATCAGGCGACAGGCAATGAACACTGAAGCTTTCTTT	CASSQEIRRQAMNTEAFF
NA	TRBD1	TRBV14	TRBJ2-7	TGTGCCAGCAGCCAAGCGGGACAGGGTCTCAACGAGCAGTACTTC	CASSQAGQGLNEQYF
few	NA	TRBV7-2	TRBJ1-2	TGTGCCAGCAGCTCCTGGGGGGCGAACTATGGCTACACCTTC	CASSSWGANYGYTF
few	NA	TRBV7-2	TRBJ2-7	TGTGCCAGCAGCTTTCCCGAGGGATCAAGGAAGTACTTC	CASSFPEGSRKYF
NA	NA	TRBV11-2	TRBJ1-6	TGTGCCAGCAGCTTTGGACAGTACTACTCCTATAATTCACCCCTCCACTTT	CASSFGQYYSYNSPLHF
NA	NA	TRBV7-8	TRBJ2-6	TGTGCCAGCAGCTTAGCTGGCGGGAACGCTGGGGCCAACGTCCTGACTTTC	CASSLAGGNAGANVLTF
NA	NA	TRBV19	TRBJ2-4	TGTGCCAGTAGTGGGTCAGAACTAGCCAAAAACATTCAGTACTTC	CASSGSELAKNIQYF
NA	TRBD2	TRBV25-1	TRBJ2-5	TGTGCCAGCAGTGAATGGCTAGCGGGAGCAGAGACCCAGTACTTC	CASSEWLAGAETQYF
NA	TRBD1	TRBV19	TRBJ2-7	TGTGCCAGTAGTCCACTATCCACAGGGGGCTCGTACGAGCAGTACTTC	CASSPLSTGGSYEQYF
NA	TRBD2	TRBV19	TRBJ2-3	TGTGCCAGTACCCCCGGTATTCGACTAGCGGGCATCACAGATACGCAGTATTTT	CASTPGIRLAGITDTQYF
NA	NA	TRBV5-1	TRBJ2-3	TGCGCCAGCAGTTCACTACCCTGGCCAGATACGCAGTATTTT	CASSSLPWPDTQYF
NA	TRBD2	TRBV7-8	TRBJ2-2	TGTGCCAGCAGCCCGGGACTAGCGGGACCTAACACCGGGGAGCTGTTTTTT	CASSPGLAGPNTGELFF
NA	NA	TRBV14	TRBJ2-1	TGTGCCAGCAGCCAAGACCCGGCAGGGCTGCGCAATGAGCAGTTCTTC	CASSQDPAGLRNEQFF
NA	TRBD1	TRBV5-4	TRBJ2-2	TGTGCCAGCAGCCTGCCAGGGGGGAACACCGGGGAGCTGTTTTTT	CASSLPGGNTGELFF
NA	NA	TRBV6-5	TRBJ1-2	TGTGCCAGCAGTTACTCGACCGACGGCGGTGGCCATGGCTACACCTTC	CASSYSTDGGGHGYTF
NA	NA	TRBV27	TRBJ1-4	TGTGCCAGCAGTTTATCTTATACTGAAAAACTGTTTTTT	CASSLSYTEKLFF
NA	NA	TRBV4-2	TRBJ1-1	TGTGCCAGCAGCCAAGTCTTGGTTCGGGGGCCAACTGAAGCTTTCTTT	CASSQVLVRGPTEAFF
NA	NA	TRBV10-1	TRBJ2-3	TGCGCCAGCAAAGGGGGTGGGACACACACAGATACGCAGTATTTT	CASKGGGTHTDTQYF
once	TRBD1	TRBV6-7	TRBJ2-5	TGTGCCAGCAGTTTGAGGGCGTGGACAGGGCGTTTGGAGACCCAGTACTTC	CASSLRAWTGRLETQYF
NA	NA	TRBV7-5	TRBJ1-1	TGTGTCAGAAGCCCTATCACCAGGGCCGGAGACACTGAAGCTTTCTTT	CVRSPITRAGDTEAFF
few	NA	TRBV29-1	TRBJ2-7	TGCAGCGTTTCCCAGGGTCCCCTTATGGGCGAGCAGTACTTC	CSVSQGPLMGEQYF
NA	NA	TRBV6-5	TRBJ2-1	TGTGCCAGCAGTTCGCGGGGCAGAGGCGGCAATGAGCAGTTCTTC	CASSSRGRGGNEQFF
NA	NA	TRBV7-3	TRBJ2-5	TGTGCCAGCAGCTTAGATACTCAGGAGACCCAGTACTTC	CASSLDTQETQYF
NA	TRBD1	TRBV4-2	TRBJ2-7	TGTGCCAGCAGCCGTCAACCGGGACAGAGCTACGAGCAGTACTTC	CASSRQPGQSYEQYF
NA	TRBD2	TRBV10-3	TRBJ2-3	TGTGCCACCTACCCTCTCGGGGGGGGCACAGATACGCAGTATTTT	CATYPLGGGTDTQYF
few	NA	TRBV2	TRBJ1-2	TGTGCCAGCAGTGAACAAGGGGAAGGCTATGGCTACACCTTC	CASSEQGEGYGYTF